These 27 T cell receptor beta chains originate from one sample sequenced in a study of blood T cell repertoires in COVID-19. TCRdb keeps only in-frame clones here, not all; method: immunoSEQ multiplex PCR. The sample lists around 35,000 clones, roughly 90% seen once, with around 11% in the top ten. Sequences were obtained from peripheral blood. The receptors were sampled from a man between 60 and 70 years old with active COVID-19.

As regards this clone: The junction does not match germline at one end; this may be a read error. The chain employs TRBV5-1 and TRBJ1-3; D possibly corresponds to TRBD1 (5 bases). Per germline, CDR1 SGHRS and CDR2 YFSETQ. This CDR3 is 16 amino acids long. The CDR3 sequence is CASRLDLGASGNTIYF. As DNA, the CDR3 is TGCGCCAGCAGGTTGGACCTAGGGGCCTCTGGAAACACCATATATTTT.

This clone was found once. This chain connects TRBV5-1 to TRBJ2-2; D gene ambiguous. Per the germline V gene, CDR1 is SGHRS and CDR2 is YFSETQ. The CDR3 spans 15 residues. V was pared by 2 bases and J by 1 base, with 9 bases between. The CDR3 DNA sequence: TGCGCCAGCAGCTTACAACAGCAGAACACCGGGGAGCTGTTTTTT. Protein: CASSLQQQNTGELFF.

The chain couples TRBV6-2 or TRBV6-3 to TRBJ2-1; TRBD2 might be the D (5 bases). The CDR3 covers 13 residues. Per germline, CDR1 MNHEY and CDR2 SVGEGT. The V and J ends lost 2 bases and 9 bases respectively, with 11 bases between them. The CDR3 sequence: CASSYRSSAEQFF. CDR3 bases: TGTGCCAGCAGTTACCGGAGTAGCGCTGAGCAGTTCTTC.

The chain uses TRBV21-1 and TRBJ2-1; the table's D call, TRBD1, has no DNA check behind it. TRBV21-1 represents a pseudogene. The CDR3 is 16 amino acids. Written as DNA, the CDR3 is TGTGCCAGCAGCAAAGGGACCACAGGGGTTGAGAATGAGCAGTTCTTC. It encodes CASSKGTTGVENEQFF.

The chain is built from TRBV6-5 and TRBJ2-1; a weak D match, TRBD2 (5 bases). CDR3 length: 14 residues. Per the germline V gene, CDR1 is MNHEY and CDR2 is SVGAGI. The ends were cut back, 0 bases at V and 9 bases at J, with 12 bases in the middle. CDR3 in amino acids: CASSYSPGVLEQFF. CDR3 nucleotides: TGTGCCAGCAGTTACTCGCCCGGGGTCCTTGAGCAGTTCTTC.

Only one count was recorded for this clone. The gene calls are TRBV5-6 and TRBJ2-1; tentative D call: TRBD2 (6 bases). Trimming pared 4 bases from V and 9 bases from J, leaving 17 bases between. Looked up from germline, CDR1 is SGHDT and CDR2 is YYEEEE. This CDR3 spans 14 amino acids. In nucleotides, the CDR3 is TGTGCCAGCAGCCCGCGGGACGGAACGGTTGAGCAGTTCTTC. It codes for CASSPRDGTVEQFF.

The J gene is TRBJ2-1, the V gene TRBV7-9; D perhaps matches TRBD2 (5 bases). Trimming removed 5 bases at V and 5 bases at J, with 19 bases between. This CDR3 has 16 amino acids. Germline CDR1 is SEHNR and CDR2 is FQNEAQ (reference sequence). DNA for the CDR3: TGTGCCAGCAGCCCCACCTTGGGGAGCCAGGACAATGAGCAGTTCTTC. Amino acid sequence: CASSPTLGSQDNEQFF. Full variable domain (rest looked up from reference TRBV7-9 and TRBJ2-1): DTGVSQNPRHKITKRGQNVTFRCDPISEHNRLYWYRQTLGQGPEFLTYFQNEAQLEKSRLLSDRFSAERPKGSFSTLEIQRTEQGDSAMYLCASSPTLGSQDNEQFFGPGTRLTVL.

J is TRBJ1-1 and V is TRBV6-5; 9 bases are a match to TRBD1. Germline V gene lookup returns CDR1 MNHEY and CDR2 SVGAGI. This CDR3 comprises 14 residues. V lost 6 bases and J lost 4; bases outside the gene matches: 6. The CDR3 nucleotides are TGTGCCAGCAGGTCGACAGGGGGAGGCACTGAAGCTTTCTTT. Amino acid sequence: CASRSTGGGTEAFF.

V and J are TRBV5-8 and TRBJ2-3; 8 bases fit TRBD1. The germline V gene has CDR1 SGHTS and CDR2 YDEGEE. The CDR3 contains 16 residues. V shed 6 bases and J 4 bases; nucleotides not matched to a gene: 13. DNA of the CDR3: TGTGCCAGCACCCTCTCGGGACAGGTAGATGCAGATACGCAGTATTTT. This gives the protein CASTLSGQVDADTQYF.

The chain uses TRBV7-9 and TRBJ2-1, with a possible D match to TRBD2 (5 bases). Trimming pared 5 bases from V and 4 bases from J, leaving 15 bases between. The CDR3 length is 15 residues. Germline V gene data show CDR1 as SEHNR and CDR2 as FQNEAQ (reference sequence). CDR3 amino acids: CASSPHGRGYNEQFF. CDR3 nucleotides: TGTGCCAGCAGCCCCCACGGGCGCGGGTACAATGAGCAGTTCTTC.

This rearrangement joins TRBV7-3 to TRBJ2-3, with 8 positions matching TRBD2. This CDR3 has 16 residues. The germline CDR1 and CDR2 sequences are SGHTA and FQGTGA. V lost 0 bases to trimming and J lost 0 bases; unmatched junction nucleotides: 2. CDR3 sequence: CASSLTPSGSTDTQYF. CDR3 in DNA: TGTGCCAGCAGCTTAACGCCTAGCGGGAGCACAGATACGCAGTATTTT.

The chain has TRBV20-1 and TRBJ1-1, with D tentatively TRBD1 (6 bases). V was pared by 3 bases and J by 2 bases, with 10 bases between. CDR3 length: 13 amino acids. CDR1 is DFQATT, CDR2 SNEGSKA, per germline (reference sequence). DNA of the CDR3: TGCAGTGCTAGTGGCAGGGGAAACACTGAAGCTTTCTTT. As protein: CSASGRGNTEAFF.

V usage is TRBV10-2 and J usage is TRBJ2-3; 8 nucleotides match TRBD1. J lost 3 bases, V lost 5 bases, and 4 bases had no gene match. CDR3 length equals 14 residues. Germline lookup yields CDR1 WSHSY and CDR2 SAAADI. CDR3 in DNA: TGCGCCAGCAGTCCCGGGACAGGAACAGATACGCAGTATTTT. Its translation: CASSPGTGTDTQYF.

This sequence joins TRBV4-1 and TRBJ1-3; no firm D call. Germline V gene data show CDR1 as MGHRA and CDR2 as YSYEKL. With 5 bases removed from V and 1 base from J, the gap between germline ends came to 9 bases. CDR3 length: 14 amino acids. CDR3 nucleotides: TGCGCCAGCAGCGGACTGACGTCTGGAAACACCATATATTTT. It encodes CASSGLTSGNTIYF.

V gene TRBV7-9 combines with J gene TRBJ1-1; D unresolved. The CDR3 length is 13 residues. Between the trimmed V and J ends, which lost 3 bases and 1 base, there was a span of 6 bases. Germline loops: CDR1 SEHNR, CDR2 FQNEAQ (reference sequence). As DNA, the CDR3 is TGTGCCAGCAGCTTTGCCGGGAACACTGAAGCTTTCTTT. It yields the protein CASSFAGNTEAFF.

The gene calls are TRBV6-2 or TRBV6-3 and TRBJ1-1; no clear D. Trimming stripped 4 bases from V and 1 base from J, with 10 bases between. This CDR3 has 14 residues. Germline CDR1 is MNHEY and CDR2 is SVGEGT. CDR3 protein: CASSSQVRNTEAFF. The DNA for the CDR3 is TGTGCCAGCAGTTCCCAGGTTCGGAACACTGAAGCTTTCTTT.

The chain links TRBV18 to TRBJ1-6, with D uncertain. CDR3 length: 16 amino acids. Germline V gene sequence: CDR1 KGHSH, CDR2 LQKENI. V was trimmed by 5 bases and J by 5 bases, leaving 16 bases between them. CDR3 in DNA: TGTGCCAGCTCATCCGAGACACCCTTAAATAATTCACCCCTCCACTTT. This encodes CASSSETPLNNSPLHF.

This clone occurred once. The rearrangement joins TRBV5-1 to TRBJ2-5; TRBD1 might be the D (6 bases). This CDR3 contains 12 residues. Trimming removed 4 bases from V and 5 bases from J, with 9 bases in between. Germline CDR1 and CDR2: SGHRS and YFSETQ. CDR3: CASSQGLETQYF. DNA of the CDR3: TGCGCCAGCAGCCAGGGGTTGGAGACCCAGTACTTC.

In nucleotides, the CDR3 is TGTGCCAGCTCACCACCGATCGGGTCGGCGGGAGGGTCCTACGAGCAGTACTTC. This encodes CASSPPIGSAGGSYEQYF. This chain joins TRBV18 and TRBJ2-7; 9 nucleotides agree with TRBD2. The CDR3 is 18 amino acids. The V gene end was trimmed by 0 bases and the J gene end by 1 base; junction bases not matched to a gene: 10. CDR1 and CDR2 from the germline V gene are KGHSH and LQKENI.

This clone has only a few counts. The chain recombines TRBV4-2 with TRBJ2-1; D might be TRBD2 (5 bases). The germline V and J ends were trimmed by 2 bases and 6 bases, with 11 bases remaining between them. Germline CDR1 reads LGHNA; CDR2 reads YNFKEQ. The CDR3 contains 14 residues. The CDR3 DNA reads as TGTGCCAGCAGCCAATCGGTGCTAGCCAATGAGCAGTTCTTC. Its translation is CASSQSVLANEQFF.

The chain is built from TRBV7-2 and TRBJ2-7; 7 bases line up with TRBD2. CDR1 and CDR2 from the germline V gene are SGHTA and FQGNSA. The CDR3 contains 14 residues. V shed 3 bases, J shed 2 bases, and the junction held 4 bases outside the gene matches. Written as DNA, the CDR3 is TGTGCCAGCAGCTTGGGAGGGATCCCCTACGAGCAGTACTTC. It specifies CASSLGGIPYEQYF.

The rearrangement joins TRBV7-8 to TRBJ1-1; tentative D call: TRBD1 (5 bases). The CDR3 covers 14 residues. Germline CDR1 reads SGHVS; CDR2 reads FQNEAQ. V was trimmed by 4 bases and J by 1 base, leaving 10 bases between them. The CDR3 region has the DNA TGTGCCAGCAGCTCGGACATTGGGAACACTGAAGCTTTCTTT. Protein: CASSSDIGNTEAFF.

The chain is built from TRBV6-4 and TRBJ1-2; D remains unclear. Trimming took 5 bases from V and 2 from J, leaving 9 bases between them. This CDR3 comprises 13 residues. Germline V gene lookup returns CDR1 MRHNA and CDR2 SNTAGT. The DNA of the CDR3 is TGTGCCAGCAGTCCCGACGGGAACTATGGCTACACCTTC. Protein product: CASSPDGNYGYTF.

The chain is built from TRBV4-2 and TRBJ2-7, with TRBD2 as a possible D gene (5 bases). There are 17 residues in the CDR3. Germline V gene lookup returns CDR1 LGHNA and CDR2 YNFKEQ. The V end lost 0 bases, the J end lost 1 base, and 16 bases lay between the germline ends. CDR3 coding DNA: TGTGCCAGCAGCCAAGATTCAAGTAGCGAGAGGTCCTACGAGCAGTACTTC. Translation gives CASSQDSSSERSYEQYF.

The J gene is TRBJ2-3, the V gene TRBV2, with D tentatively TRBD2 (6 bases). The CDR3 has 15 residues. Germline CDR1 and CDR2: SNHLY and FYNNEI. Between the trimmed V and J ends, which lost 4 bases and 0 bases, there was a span of 11 bases. CDR3 in amino acids: CASSVRTTSTDTQYF. CDR3 coding DNA: TGTGCCAGCAGTGTCCGGACTACTAGCACAGATACGCAGTATTTT.

The V gene is TRBV19, the J gene TRBJ2-1; TRBD2 matches at 8 bases. This CDR3 contains 15 residues. From germline, CDR1 is LNHDA and CDR2 SQIVND (reference sequence). V lost 3 bases and J lost 12; bases outside the gene matches: 13. This CDR3 reads CASSIILAETGWQFF. CDR3 DNA: TGTGCCAGTAGTATTATACTAGCGGAAACCGGGTGGCAGTTCTTC. Together with reference TRBV19 and TRBJ2-1, the CDR3 gives the full variable domain: DGGITQSPKYLFRKEGQNVTLSCEQNLNHDAMYWYRQDPGQGLRLIYYSQIVNDFQKGDIAEGYSVSREKKESFPLTVTSAQKNPTAFYLCASSIILAETGWQFFGPGTRLTVL.

The rearrangement links TRBV2 to TRBJ2-5; D gene uncertain. The CDR3 extends over 14 amino acids. The V gene lost 0 bases and the J gene lost 7 bases, with 12 bases spanning the gap. Germline loops: CDR1 SNHLY, CDR2 FYNNEI. The CDR3 DNA follows: TGTGCCAGCAGTGAAGCGCGCAGAGGCACGACCCAGTACTTC. Residues: CASSEARRGTTQYF.